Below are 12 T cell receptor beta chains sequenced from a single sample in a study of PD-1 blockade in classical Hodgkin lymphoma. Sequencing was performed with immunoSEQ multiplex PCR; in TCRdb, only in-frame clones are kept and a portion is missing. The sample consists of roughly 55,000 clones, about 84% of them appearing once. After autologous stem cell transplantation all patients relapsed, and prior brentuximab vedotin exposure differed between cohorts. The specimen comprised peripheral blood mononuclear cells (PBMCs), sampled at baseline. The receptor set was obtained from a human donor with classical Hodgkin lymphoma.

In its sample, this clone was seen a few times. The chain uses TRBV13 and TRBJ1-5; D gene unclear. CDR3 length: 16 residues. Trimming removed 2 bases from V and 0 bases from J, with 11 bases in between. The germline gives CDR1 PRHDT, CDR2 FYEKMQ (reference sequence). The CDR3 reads CASSLKAGYSNQPQHF. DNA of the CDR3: TGTGCCAGCAGCTTAAAGGCCGGCTATAGCAATCAGCCCCAGCATTTT.

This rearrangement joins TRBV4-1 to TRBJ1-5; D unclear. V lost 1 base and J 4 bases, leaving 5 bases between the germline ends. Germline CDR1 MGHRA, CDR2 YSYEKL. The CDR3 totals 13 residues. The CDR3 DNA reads TGCGCCAGCAGCCAAGTTGGGAATCAGCCCCAGCATTTT. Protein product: CASSQVGNQPQHF.

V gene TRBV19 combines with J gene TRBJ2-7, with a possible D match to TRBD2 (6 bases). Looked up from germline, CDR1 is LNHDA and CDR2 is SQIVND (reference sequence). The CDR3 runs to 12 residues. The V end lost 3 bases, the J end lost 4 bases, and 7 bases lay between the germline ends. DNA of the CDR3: TGTGCCAGTAGTATTGGAGGGTACGAGCAGTACTTC. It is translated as CASSIGGYEQYF.

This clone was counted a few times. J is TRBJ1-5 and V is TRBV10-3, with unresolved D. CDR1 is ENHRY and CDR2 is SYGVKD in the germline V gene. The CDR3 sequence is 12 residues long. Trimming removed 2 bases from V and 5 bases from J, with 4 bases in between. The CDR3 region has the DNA TGTGCCATCAGTGAGACAGATCAGCCCCAGCATTTT. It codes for CAISETDQPQHF.

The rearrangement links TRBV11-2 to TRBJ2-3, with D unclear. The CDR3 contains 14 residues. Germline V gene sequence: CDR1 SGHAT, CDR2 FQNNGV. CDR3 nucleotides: TGTCCCGTGGGCCGCCCCGGGAGCACAGATACGCAGTATTTT. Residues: CPVGRPGSTDTQYF.

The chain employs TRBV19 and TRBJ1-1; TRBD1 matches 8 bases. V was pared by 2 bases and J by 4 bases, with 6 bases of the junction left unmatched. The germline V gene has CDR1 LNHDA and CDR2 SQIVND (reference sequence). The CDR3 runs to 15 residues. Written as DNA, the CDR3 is TGTGCCAGTAGTATACTCCAGGGGGCGACCACTGAAGCTTTCTTT. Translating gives CASSILQGATTEAFF.

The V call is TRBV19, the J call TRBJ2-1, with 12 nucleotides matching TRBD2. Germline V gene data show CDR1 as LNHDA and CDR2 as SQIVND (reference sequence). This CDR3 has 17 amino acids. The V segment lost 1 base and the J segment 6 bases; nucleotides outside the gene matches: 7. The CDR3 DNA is TGTGCCAGTAGTATAGGGCTAGCGGGAGGGCCAAGCAATGAGCAGTTCTTC. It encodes CASSIGLAGGPSNEQFF.

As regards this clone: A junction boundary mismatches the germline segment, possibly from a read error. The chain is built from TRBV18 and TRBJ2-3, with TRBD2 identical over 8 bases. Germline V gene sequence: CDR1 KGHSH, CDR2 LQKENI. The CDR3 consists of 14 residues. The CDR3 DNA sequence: TGTGCCAGTTCACCCGCTAGCGGGACAGATACGCAGTATTTT. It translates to CASSPASGTDTQYF. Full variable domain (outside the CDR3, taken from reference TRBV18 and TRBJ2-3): NAGVMQNPRHLVRRRGQEARLRCSPMKGHSHVYWYRQLPEEGLKFMVYLQKENIIDESGMPKERFSAEFPKEGPSILRIQQVVRGDSAAYFCASSPASGTDTQYFGPGTRLTVL.

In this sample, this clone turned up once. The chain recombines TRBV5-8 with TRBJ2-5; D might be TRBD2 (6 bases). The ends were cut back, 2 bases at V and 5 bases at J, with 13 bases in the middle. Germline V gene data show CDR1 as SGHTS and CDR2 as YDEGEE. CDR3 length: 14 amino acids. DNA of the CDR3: TGTGCCAGCAGCTTCGGAGGGGCTGGGGAGACCCAGTACTTC. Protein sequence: CASSFGGAGETQYF.

The CDR3 sequence is CASSTEGPYTEAFF. CDR3 nucleotides: TGTGCCAGTAGTACTGAGGGGCCATACACTGAAGCTTTCTTT. The chain has TRBV19 and TRBJ1-1, with D perhaps matching TRBD1 (5 bases). Germline CDR1 reads LNHDA; CDR2 reads SQIVND (reference sequence). Trimming left V 4 bases short and J 3 bases short, with 12 bases between. This CDR3 spans 14 amino acids.

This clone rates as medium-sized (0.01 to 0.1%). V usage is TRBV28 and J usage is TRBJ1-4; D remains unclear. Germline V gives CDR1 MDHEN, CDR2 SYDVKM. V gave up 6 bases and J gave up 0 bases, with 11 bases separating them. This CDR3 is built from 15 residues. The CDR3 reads CASSPTIATNEKLFF. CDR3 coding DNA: TGTGCCAGCAGCCCGACCATTGCAACTAATGAAAAACTGTTTTTT.

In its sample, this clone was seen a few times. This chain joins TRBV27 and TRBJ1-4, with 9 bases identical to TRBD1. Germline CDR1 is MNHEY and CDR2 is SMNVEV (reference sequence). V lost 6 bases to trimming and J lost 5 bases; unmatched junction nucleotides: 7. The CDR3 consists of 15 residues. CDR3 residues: CASRPRTGVNEKLFF. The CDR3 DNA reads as TGTGCCAGCAGGCCCAGGACAGGGGTGAATGAAAAACTGTTTTTT. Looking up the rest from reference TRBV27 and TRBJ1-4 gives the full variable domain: EAQVTQNPRYLITVTGKKLTVTCSQNMNHEYMSWYRQDPGLGLRQIYYSMNVEVTDKGDVPEGYKVSRKEKRNFPLILESPSPNQTSLYFCASRPRTGVNEKLFFGSGTQLSVL.